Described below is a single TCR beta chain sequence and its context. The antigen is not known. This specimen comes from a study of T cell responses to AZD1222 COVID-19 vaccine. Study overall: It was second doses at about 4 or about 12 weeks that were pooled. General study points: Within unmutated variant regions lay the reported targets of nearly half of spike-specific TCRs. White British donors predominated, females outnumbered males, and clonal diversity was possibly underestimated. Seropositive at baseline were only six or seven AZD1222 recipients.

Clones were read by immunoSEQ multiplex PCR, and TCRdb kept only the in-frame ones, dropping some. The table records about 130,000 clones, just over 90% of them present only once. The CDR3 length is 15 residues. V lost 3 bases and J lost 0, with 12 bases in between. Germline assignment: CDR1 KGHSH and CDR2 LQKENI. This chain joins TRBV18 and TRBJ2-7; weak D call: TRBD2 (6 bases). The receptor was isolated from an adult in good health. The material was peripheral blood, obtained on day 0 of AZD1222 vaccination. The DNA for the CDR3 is TGTGCCAGCTCACCTGGGACTTTGCTCTCCTACGAGCAGTACTTC. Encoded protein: CASSPGTLLSYEQYF.